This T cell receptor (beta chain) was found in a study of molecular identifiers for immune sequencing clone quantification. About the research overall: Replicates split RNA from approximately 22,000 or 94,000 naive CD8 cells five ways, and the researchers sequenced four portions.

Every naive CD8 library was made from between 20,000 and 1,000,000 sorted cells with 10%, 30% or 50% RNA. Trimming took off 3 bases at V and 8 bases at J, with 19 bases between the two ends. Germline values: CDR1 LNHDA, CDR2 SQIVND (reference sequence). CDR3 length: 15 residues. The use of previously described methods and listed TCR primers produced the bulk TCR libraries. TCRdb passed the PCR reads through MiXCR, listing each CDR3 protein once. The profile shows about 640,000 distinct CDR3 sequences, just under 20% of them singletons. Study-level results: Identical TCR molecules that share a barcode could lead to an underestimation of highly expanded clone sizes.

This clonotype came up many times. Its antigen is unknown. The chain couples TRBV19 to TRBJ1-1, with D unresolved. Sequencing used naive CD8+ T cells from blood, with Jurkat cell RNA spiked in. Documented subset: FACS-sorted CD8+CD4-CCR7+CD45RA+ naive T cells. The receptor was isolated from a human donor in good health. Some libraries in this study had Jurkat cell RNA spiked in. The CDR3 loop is CASSIFERPPDEAFF. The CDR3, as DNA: TGTGCCAGTAGTATCTTTGAAAGACCGCCAGACGAAGCTTTCTTT.